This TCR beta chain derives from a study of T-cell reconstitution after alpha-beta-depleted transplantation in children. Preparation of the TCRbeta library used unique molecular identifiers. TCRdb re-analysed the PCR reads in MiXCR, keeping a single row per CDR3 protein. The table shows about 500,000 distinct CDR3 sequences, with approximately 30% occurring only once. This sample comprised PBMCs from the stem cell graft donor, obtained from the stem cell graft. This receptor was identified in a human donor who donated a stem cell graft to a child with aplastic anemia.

The CDR3 DNA follows: TGTGCCAGCAGTTTTTCTTCAGGGGGCGCGGATACGCAGTATTTT. Translated: CASSFSSGGADTQYF. The chain couples TRBV12-3 or TRBV12-4 to TRBJ2-3; 8 bases fit TRBD1. The V gene end was trimmed by 3 bases and the J gene end by 6 bases; junction bases not matched to a gene: 8. CDR3 size: 15 residues.